The 30 T cell receptor beta chains listed next were all sequenced from one sample in a study of blood T cell repertoires in COVID-19. TCRdb's copy holds only in-frame clones and misses some; the assay was immunoSEQ multiplex PCR. Of roughly 380,000 clones listed, roughly 87% are singletons. The sample taken for sequencing was PBMCs or T cells enriched from blood (not recorded which). These TCRs come from a woman in her 30s who had recovered from COVID-19.

The rearrangement uses TRBV19 and TRBJ2-1, with 9 bases fitting TRBD1. CDR3 length: 15 amino acids. Germline values: CDR1 LNHDA, CDR2 SQIVND (reference sequence). V trimming: 2 bases; J trimming: 5 bases; junction bases outside the gene matches: 4. The CDR3 loop reads CASSIWTGVNNEQFF. The CDR3 DNA is TGTGCCAGTAGTATATGGACAGGGGTAAACAATGAGCAGTTCTTC.

V and J are TRBV24-1 and TRBJ2-5, with TRBD2 as a possible D gene (5 bases). This CDR3 comprises 15 residues. V gave up 3 bases and J gave up 7 bases, with 17 bases separating them. The germline gives CDR1 KGHDR, CDR2 SFDVKD. CDR3 residues: CATSDPTLPEGTQYF. The CDR3 DNA is TGTGCCACCAGTGATCCGACACTACCTGAGGGGACCCAGTACTTC.

About this clone: One junction end disagrees with the germline gene, perhaps due to a read error. This sequence joins TRBV4-1 and TRBJ2-5; the match to TRBD2 covers 10 bases. CDR1 is MGHRA, CDR2 YSYEKL, per germline. The CDR3 runs 17 residues. The DNA for the CDR3 is TGCGCCAGCAGCCAGGAGGCCCTAGCGGGAGATCAAGGGACCCAGTACTTC. It codes for CASSQEALAGDQGTQYF.

This clone came up a few times. CDR3 in DNA: TGCGCCAGCAGCCAAGAGGTAGCTAGCGGGAGGCCAACTTCCTACGAGCAGTACTTC. Protein: CASSQEVASGRPTSYEQYF. The J gene is TRBJ2-7, the V gene TRBV4-1; the match to TRBD2 covers 11 bases. CDR1 MGHRA and CDR2 YSYEKL come from the germline V gene. V lost 0 bases, J lost 1 base, and 11 bases stayed unmatched. This CDR3 is built from 19 residues.

The gene calls are TRBV9 and TRBJ2-7, with D possibly being TRBD2 (7 bases). Germline CDR1 reads SGDLS; CDR2 reads YYNGEE. The CDR3 has 17 residues. V lost 0 bases to trimming and J lost 6 bases, with 22 bases between them. The DNA of the CDR3 is TGTGCCAGCAGCGTAGCTGAGGCAGGGGAGGGTCGGGGCGAGCAGTACTTC. It specifies CASSVAEAGEGRGEQYF. The whole variable domain, remainder taken from reference TRBV9 and TRBJ2-7, is DSGVTQTPKHLITATGQRVTLRCSPRSGDLSVYWYQQSLDQGLQFLIQYYNGEERAKGNILERFSAQQFPDLHSELNLSSLELGDSALYFCASSVAEAGEGRGEQYFGPGTRLTVT.

The J gene is TRBJ2-3, the V gene TRBV11-2; tentatively, D is TRBD2 (6 bases). V shed 1 base and J shed 0 bases, with 17 bases lying between them. Germline CDR1 is SGHAT and CDR2 is FQNNGV. This CDR3 contains 18 residues. This chain's CDR3 is CASSLVGTPGTSTDTQYF. CDR3 bases: TGTGCCAGCAGCTTAGTTGGTACCCCCGGGACTAGCACAGATACGCAGTATTTT.

Concerning this clone: The sample has other DNA sequences that encode this CDR3 too. This chain uses TRBV12-3 or TRBV12-4 with TRBJ2-2; D remains unclear. The CDR3 consists of 13 residues. The germline V and J ends were trimmed by 2 bases and 1 base, with 2 bases remaining between them. DNA of the CDR3: TGTGCCAGCAGTTTACAGAACACCGGGGAGCTGTTTTTT. This gives the protein CASSLQNTGELFF.

The genes are TRBV18 and TRBJ1-1; TRBD1 is a possible D gene (5 bases). This CDR3 spans 13 amino acids. Trimming shortened V by 6 bases and J by 0 bases, and 8 bases separated the two germline ends. Germline-derived CDR1 and CDR2 are KGHSH and LQKENI. The CDR3, as DNA: TGTGCCAGCTCGCAGGACATGAACACTGAAGCTTTCTTT. Protein product: CASSQDMNTEAFF.

In the case of this clone: This specimen includes other DNA sequences encoding the same CDR3. For the CDR3, the DNA is TGTGCCAGCAGTTTGGGAGACTATGGCTACACCTTC. This translates into CASSLGDYGYTF. The chain employs TRBV28 and TRBJ1-2; no clear D gene. The CDR3 runs to 12 residues. Germline V gene lookup returns CDR1 MDHEN and CDR2 SYDVKM. V gave up 3 bases and J gave up 3 bases, with 5 bases separating them.

The rearrangement uses TRBV12-1 and TRBJ1-4; the tabulated D call, TRBD1, remains unverified against the DNA. TRBV12-1 constitutes a pseudogene. CDR3 length: 16 amino acids. The CDR3 bases are TGTGCCAGCAGCTTTACCAGGGGGGCAACTAATGAAAAACTGTTTTTT. Translating gives CASSFTRGATNEKLFF.

The rearrangement uses TRBV2 and TRBJ2-3; 11 bases match TRBD1. Germline CDR1 reads SNHLY; CDR2 reads FYNNEI. V was pared by 5 bases and J by 4 bases, with 8 bases of the junction left unmatched. The CDR3 spans 16 residues. DNA of the CDR3: TGTGCCAGCAGTCCCGGGACAGGGGGTGTTGCAGATACGCAGTATTTT. Its protein product is CASSPGTGGVADTQYF. Variable domain in full (rest from reference TRBV2 and TRBJ2-3): EPEVTQTPSHQVTQMGQEVILRCVPISNHLYFYWYRQILGQKVEFLVSFYNNEISEKSEIFDDQFSVERPDGSNFTLKIRSTKLEDSAMYFCASSPGTGGVADTQYFGPGTRLTVL.

This clone was recorded once. The genes are TRBV6-5 and TRBJ1-2; D is possibly TRBD1 (5 bases). The CDR3 runs 14 residues. V lost 4 bases to trimming and J lost 7 bases, with 16 bases between them. Germline V CDR1 and CDR2: MNHEY, SVGAGI. The CDR3 DNA reads TGTGCCAGCAGTTCCGATCGCGGGGCGAGTGGCTACACCTTC. Amino acid sequence: CASSSDRGASGYTF.

The chain employs TRBV5-1 and TRBJ1-5; TRBD1 might be the D (6 bases). The CDR3 totals 15 residues. Germline lookup yields CDR1 SGHRS and CDR2 YFSETQ. Trimming left V 1 base short and J 2 bases short, with 10 bases between. The chain's CDR3 is CASSLSAGGNQPQHF. As DNA, the CDR3 is TGCGCCAGCAGCTTGAGCGCAGGGGGCAATCAGCCCCAGCATTTT. Using reference TRBV5-1 and TRBJ1-5 for the parts outside the CDR3, the full variable domain is KAGVTQTPRYLIKTRGQQVTLSCSPISGHRSVSWYQQTPGQGLQFLFEYFSETQRNKGNFPGRFSGRQFSNSRSEMNVSTLELGDSALYLCASSLSAGGNQPQHFGDGTRLSIL.

The J gene is TRBJ1-2, the V gene TRBV2; TRBD1 matches at 7 bases. Germline values: CDR1 SNHLY, CDR2 FYNNEI. After removal of 4 bases from V and 8 bases from J, the junction contained 4 bases not matched to a gene. The CDR3 runs to 12 residues. Here the CDR3 reads CASSGDSTGYTF. The DNA of the CDR3 is TGTGCCAGCAGTGGGGACAGCACGGGCTACACCTTC.

V gene TRBV25-1 combines with J gene TRBJ2-1; D is undetermined. The length of the CDR3 is 16 residues. V was pared by 1 base and J by 0 bases, with 10 bases between. Germline lookup yields CDR1 MGHDK and CDR2 SYGVNS. CDR3 bases: TGTGCCAGCAGTGAATCTCAGGCGAGCTCCTACAATGAGCAGTTCTTC. This encodes CASSESQASSYNEQFF.

For the CDR3, the DNA is TGTGCCAGCAGTGCATCGAGACAGGGGAGCTACGAGCAGTACTTC. As protein: CASSASRQGSYEQYF. V usage is TRBV2 and J usage is TRBJ2-7; 8 bases are a match to TRBD1. The junction had 8 bases not matched to a gene; V was cut back by 4 bases and J by 3 bases. Looked up from germline, CDR1 is SNHLY and CDR2 is FYNNEI. This CDR3 has 15 residues.

This chain connects TRBV10-3 to TRBJ2-1; 10 bases are a match to TRBD2. J gave up 6 bases and V 3 bases, and 8 bases lay outside the gene matches. CDR1 and CDR2 from the germline V gene are ENHRY and SYGVKD. The length of the CDR3 is 16 residues. The DNA of the CDR3 is TGTGCCATCAGTGATGTTGCTAGCGGGAGCGTCAATGAGCAGTTCTTC. Protein: CAISDVASGSVNEQFF.

The rearrangement uses TRBV6-5 and TRBJ1-1; TRBD1 aligns across 9 bases. CDR3 length equals 12 residues. CDR1 is MNHEY and CDR2 is SVGAGI in the germline V gene. Losses at the gene ends were 7 bases for V and 10 bases for J; bases not matched to a gene: 7. CDR3 residues: CASTTGTGRAFF. Here the CDR3 DNA reads TGTGCCAGCACCACCGGGACAGGGCGAGCTTTCTTT.

The gene calls are TRBV29-1 and TRBJ1-2, with 8 positions matching TRBD1. V shed 6 bases, J shed 4 bases, and the junction held 7 bases outside the gene matches. Germline V CDR1 and CDR2: SQVTM, ANQGSEA. This CDR3 contains 13 residues. The CDR3 coding sequence is TGCAGCGTCTCACACACAGGGGGCTATGGCTACACCTTC. Amino acid sequence: CSVSHTGGYGYTF. Full variable domain (remainder filled in from reference TRBV29-1 and TRBJ1-2): SAVISQKPSRDICQRGTSLTIQCQVDSQVTMMFWYRQQPGQSLTLIATANQGSEATYESGFVIDKFPISRPNLTFSTLTVSNMSPEDSSIYLCSVSHTGGYGYTFGSGTRLTVV.

The chain couples TRBV5-6 to TRBJ1-5; 7 bases fit TRBD1. The CDR3 has 15 residues. Unmatched junction bases numbered 9, after V lost 4 bases and J lost 5 bases. Germline-derived CDR1 and CDR2 are SGHDT and YYEEEE. The CDR3 sequence: CASSAGQEKYQPQHF. The CDR3 DNA reads TGTGCCAGCAGCGCAGGACAGGAAAAGTATCAGCCCCAGCATTTT.

This clone was seen just once. The chain carries TRBV11-3 and TRBJ1-1; unclear D gene. The CDR3 sequence is 14 residues long. Germline CDR1 reads SGHNT; CDR2 reads YENEEA. The V end lost 6 bases, the J end lost 0 bases, and 11 bases lay between the germline ends. CDR3 protein: CASSPDSLNTEAFF. DNA for the CDR3: TGTGCCAGCAGTCCCGACTCCTTGAACACTGAAGCTTTCTTT. The full variable domain, its missing parts supplied by reference TRBV11-3 and TRBJ1-1, is EAGVVQSPRYKIIEKKQPVAFWCNPISGHNTLYWYLQNLGQGPELLIRYENEEAVDDSQLPKDRFSAERLKGVDSTLKIQPAELGDSAVYLCASSPDSLNTEAFFGQGTRLTVV.

V gene TRBV13 combines with J gene TRBJ1-4; D is unresolved. Germline values: CDR1 PRHDT, CDR2 FYEKMQ (reference sequence). The CDR3 length is 14 residues. V lost 5 bases, J lost 6 bases, and 13 bases lay in between. CDR3 in amino acids: CASSLKGGHEKLFF. Written as DNA, the CDR3 is TGTGCCAGCAGCCTCAAGGGCGGGCATGAAAAACTGTTTTTT. The full variable domain, with the rest looked up from reference TRBV13 and TRBJ1-4, is AAGVIQSPRHLIKEKRETATLKCYPIPRHDTVYWYQQGPGQDPQFLISFYEKMQSDKGSIPDRFSAQQFSDYHSELNMSSLELGDSALYFCASSLKGGHEKLFFGSGTQLSVL.

V and J are TRBV10-3 and TRBJ2-3, with 9 bases identical to TRBD2. The trim removed 8 bases at V and 2 bases at J, leaving 5 bases unmatched. The CDR3 has 14 amino acids. Per the germline V gene, CDR1 is ENHRY and CDR2 is SYGVKD. CDR3 residues: CAIQAGGHTDTQYF. The CDR3 DNA sequence: TGTGCCATCCAAGCGGGGGGCCACACAGATACGCAGTATTTT.

J is TRBJ2-5 and V is TRBV24-1; 10 nucleotides line up with TRBD2. The CDR3 loop spans 15 amino acids. Trimming cost V 4 bases and J 5 bases; bases outside gene matches: 6. Germline-derived CDR1 and CDR2 are KGHDR and SFDVKD. The CDR3 coding sequence is TGTGCCACCAGTGAGCCGGGACTAGCGTGGGAGACCCAGTACTTC. Translated, it gives CATSEPGLAWETQYF.

The V gene is TRBV5-5, the J gene TRBJ1-5; D may be TRBD1 (6 bases). This CDR3 has 16 amino acids. Trimming stripped 0 bases from V and 2 bases from J, with 12 bases between. CDR1 and CDR2 from the germline V gene are SGHKS and YYEKEE (reference sequence). This chain's CDR3 is CASSLAGGLGNQPQHF. The DNA of the CDR3 is TGTGCCAGCAGCTTGGCCGGGGGGCTCGGCAATCAGCCCCAGCATTTT.

The chain recombines TRBV2 with TRBJ2-1; perhaps TRBD1 as D (7 bases). Trimming took off 6 bases at V and 7 bases at J, with 16 bases between the two ends. The CDR3 loop spans 14 amino acids. From germline, CDR1 is SNHLY and CDR2 FYNNEI. The CDR3 loop reads CASRKGAEGNEQFF. The CDR3 DNA follows: TGTGCCAGCAGGAAGGGGGCGGAGGGAAATGAGCAGTTCTTC.

This chain connects TRBV7-9 to TRBJ2-2, with D hard to call. The CDR3 spans 12 residues. Trimming removed 4 bases from V and 4 bases from J, with 4 bases in between. The germline V gene encodes CDR1 SEHNR and CDR2 FQNEAQ (reference sequence). This CDR3 reads CASSSPTGELFF. The CDR3 nucleotides read TGTGCCAGCAGCTCTCCCACCGGGGAGCTGTTTTTT.

The chain recombines TRBV28 with TRBJ1-2, with 8 nucleotides matching TRBD1. CDR3 size: 15 residues. Looked up from germline, CDR1 is MDHEN and CDR2 is SYDVKM. V was clipped by 5 bases and J by 8 bases; unmatched bases: 13. The CDR3 nucleotides read TGTGCCAGCAGTCCAGGGGGCAACCACCCTAAAGGCTACACCTTC. Amino acid sequence: CASSPGGNHPKGYTF.

This chain links TRBV27 with TRBJ2-2, with 8 nucleotides matching TRBD1. There are 16 residues in the CDR3. V lost 3 bases, J lost 6 bases, and 9 bases stayed unmatched. Germline loops: CDR1 MNHEY, CDR2 SMNVEV (reference sequence). The CDR3 spells CASSFGGQVWAGELFF. Written as DNA, the CDR3 is TGTGCCAGCAGTTTCGGGGGACAGGTTTGGGCCGGGGAGCTGTTTTTT.

The CDR3 sequence is CASSVPRGGNQPQHF. The CDR3 DNA sequence: TGTGCCAGCAGCGTACCCAGGGGCGGCAATCAGCCCCAGCATTTT. V gene TRBV7-2 combines with J gene TRBJ1-5; TRBD1 might be the D (6 bases). The CDR3 runs to 15 residues. Germline V gives CDR1 SGHTA, CDR2 FQGNSA. V lost 5 bases, J lost 2 bases, and 13 bases lay in between.